The rows below give T cell receptor beta chains drawn from one sample of a study of T cell repertoires and HLA-DP antigens. TCRdb's copy holds only in-frame clones and misses some; the assay was immunoSEQ multiplex PCR. The sample consists of over 60,000 clones, around three quarters of them appearing once. Which antigens these TCRs recognize remains unknown. Input material: CD4+ T cells from PBMCs. The source of these receptors is a man aged 55 to 70 in good health and CMV-seronegative. Both conserved end residues are part of each CDR3. D genes are given only for firm matches. A row's size may be missing; if present it is once, few, many or a size class.

V,J,size,D,CDR3,DNA
TRBV7-2,TRBJ2-2,-,TRBD1,CASRDRVNTGELFF,TGTGCCAGCAGGGACAGGGTCAACACCGGGGAGCTGTTTTTT
TRBV7-2,TRBJ2-1,-,-,CASSLEVSSYNEQFF,TGTGCCAGCAGCTTAGAGGTTAGCTCCTACAATGAGCAGTTCTTC
TRBV5-5,TRBJ1-6,-,-,CASSLYTGSPLHF,TGTGCCAGCAGCTTGTATACGGGGTCACCCCTCCACTTT
TRBV18,TRBJ1-1,-,-,CASSPQGMNTEAFF,TGTGCCAGCTCACCACAGGGGATGAACACTGAAGCTTTCTTT
TRBV19,TRBJ1-3,-,-,CASRQNAISGNTIYF,TGTGCCAGTAGACAGAACGCCATCTCTGGAAACACCATATATTTT
TRBV29-1,TRBJ1-1,-,-,CSVASQSWDTEAFF,TGCAGCGTTGCTAGCCAGTCTTGGGACACTGAAGCTTTCTTT
TRBV27,TRBJ2-1,-,TRBD1,CASSLSTGVGNEQFF,TGTGCCAGCAGTTTGTCGACAGGGGTTGGCAATGAGCAGTTCTTC
TRBV27,TRBJ2-3,-,TRBD1,CASSGGQGLLTQYF,TGTGCCAGCAGTGGGGGACAGGGGTTATTGACGCAGTATTTT
TRBV5-1,TRBJ2-2,-,TRBD1,CASSYSGTGNTGELFF,TGCGCCAGCAGCTACTCCGGGACAGGGAACACCGGGGAGCTGTTTTTT
TRBV27,TRBJ1-6,-,TRBD1,CASSGVRGLSGSPLHF,TGTGCCAGCAGTGGCGTTAGGGGGCTAAGCGGGTCACCCCTCCACTTT
TRBV29-1,TRBJ1-4,-,-,CSVGSGSEKLFF,TGCTCCGTCGGATCAGGGTCTGAAAAACTGTTTTTT
TRBV18,TRBJ1-1,few,-,CASSPDSHAEAFF,TGTGCCAGCTCACCAGACAGTCATGCTGAAGCTTTCTTT
TRBV4-1,TRBJ2-1,-,-,CASSSPFGGLGDEQFF,TGCGCCAGCAGCTCCCCCTTCGGGGGGCTAGGCGATGAGCAGTTCTTC
TRBV19,TRBJ2-2,few,TRBD1,CASSISGQTNTGELFF,TGTGCCAGTAGTATCTCGGGACAGACGAACACCGGGGAGCTGTTTTTT
TRBV15,TRBJ1-2,-,-,CATSRDTSPLTF,TGTGCCACCAGCAGAGATACATCCCCTCTCACCTTC
TRBV19,TRBJ1-2,once,-,CASGHRNLYGYTF,TGTGCCAGTGGACACAGGAACCTCTATGGCTACACCTTC
TRBV2,TRBJ1-4,-,-,CATRDRDLLEEKLFF,TGTGCCACCCGGGACCGAGATTTGCTGGAGGAAAAACTGTTTTTT
TRBV11-2,TRBJ1-1,-,-,CASSLDRYTEAFF,TGTGCCAGCAGCTTAGATCGGTACACTGAAGCTTTCTTT
TRBV6-5,TRBJ1-6,-,-,CASSLREGSTLHF,TGTGCCAGCAGTCTCAGGGAGGGAAGTACCCTCCACTTT
TRBV5-1,TRBJ1-4,-,TRBD1,CASSLGQGRTNEKLFF,TGCGCCAGCAGCTTGGGACAGGGGAGGACTAATGAAAAACTGTTTTTT
TRBV19,TRBJ1-1,-,-,CASSSGPDLFVAFF,TGTGCCAGTAGTTCCGGTCCGGACCTTTTTGTGGCTTTCTTT
TRBV29-1,TRBJ1-1,-,TRBD1,CSAERTGRDTEAFF,TGCAGCGCCGAACGGACAGGGAGGGACACTGAAGCTTTCTTT
TRBV28,TRBJ2-1,few,TRBD2,CASSGLASQSSYNEQFF,TGTGCCAGCAGTGGACTAGCGAGTCAAAGCTCCTACAATGAGCAGTTCTTC
TRBV9,TRBJ2-5,once,TRBD1,CASSVGQGQGQETQYF,TGTGCCAGCAGCGTCGGACAGGGACAGGGCCAAGAGACCCAGTACTTC
TRBV9,TRBJ1-6,few,TRBD1,CASQGGNSPLHF,TGTGCCAGCCAGGGGGGTAATTCACCCCTCCACTTT
TRBV12-5,TRBJ2-5,-,-,CASGRQTPQETQYF,TGTGCTAGTGGAAGGCAGACCCCTCAAGAGACCCAGTACTTC
TRBV6-5,TRBJ2-1,-,TRBD2,CATRGGWYNEQFF,TGTGCCACCCGCGGGGGATGGTACAATGAGCAGTTCTTC
TRBV19,TRBJ1-2,-,-,CASKRDKDFGGYTF,TGTGCCAGTAAGCGGGACAAGGATTTTGGAGGCTACACCTTC
TRBV30,TRBJ1-6,-,-,CAWSSGGAHNSPLHF,TGTGCCTGGAGTTCTGGGGGCGCCCATAATTCACCCCTCCACTTT
TRBV7-2,TRBJ1-6,-,-,CASSLSGQETYNSPLHF,TGTGCCAGCAGCTTATCGGGCCAGGAGACCTATAATTCACCCCTCCACTTT
TRBV4-3,TRBJ2-2,-,-,CASSQQLPNTGELFF,TGCGCCAGCAGCCAACAACTCCCGAACACCGGGGAGCTGTTTTTT
TRBV29-1,TRBJ2-6,-,-,CSVARDLNSGANVLTF,TGCAGCGTTGCGAGGGATTTGAACTCTGGGGCCAACGTCCTGACTTTC
TRBV19,TRBJ1-5,-,-,CASSIGGQGGEPQHF,TGTGCCAGTAGTATAGGGGGGCAGGGTGGGGAGCCCCAGCATTTT
TRBV5-1,TRBJ2-7,-,TRBD2,CASSLHVGEGTYEQYF,TGCGCCAGCAGCTTGCATGTCGGGGAGGGAACCTACGAGCAGTACTTC
TRBV19,TRBJ2-4,-,-,CASSIGGTKNIQYF,TGTGCCAGTAGTATTGGGGGGACCAAAAACATTCAGTACTTC
TRBV7-8,TRBJ2-3,-,-,CASSLLDTAGTQYF,TGTGCCAGCAGTCTTCTAGATACAGCCGGTACGCAGTATTTT
TRBV19,TRBJ2-1,-,-,CASSIAPRPYNEQFF,TGTGCCAGTAGTATAGCCCCGCGGCCTTACAATGAGCAGTTCTTC
TRBV5-1,TRBJ2-2,-,-,CASSPRLNTGELFF,TGCGCCAGCAGCCCCCGACTCAACACCGGGGAGCTGTTTTTT
TRBV18,TRBJ1-4,-,TRBD1,CASSPDRGRLEKLFF,TGTGCCAGCTCACCAGACAGGGGGAGGCTTGAAAAACTGTTTTTT
TRBV10-3,TRBJ1-1,-,-,CAISPSTENTEAFF,TGTGCCATCAGTCCCTCAACAGAGAACACTGAAGCTTTCTTT
TRBV11-2,TRBJ2-1,once,-,CASSLAGAYNEQFF,TGTGCCAGCAGCTTAGCGGGGGCTTACAATGAGCAGTTCTTC
TRBV10-3,TRBJ1-1,-,-,CAIREGTMNTEAFF,TGTGCCATCAGGGAGGGCACGATGAACACTGAAGCTTTCTTT
TRBV28,TRBJ2-7,-,-,CASSTPTGTWNEQYF,TGTGCCAGCAGTACCCCAACCGGGACGTGGAACGAGCAGTACTTC